This record looks at one T cell receptor beta chain sequence and its context. The target antigen is unknown. The protocol was immunoSEQ multiplex PCR, while the TCRdb copy is restricted to in-frame clones and leaves out a portion. The table shows about 160,000 clones, with roughly 94% occurring only once. This record comes from a study of T cell responses to AZD1222 COVID-19 vaccine. Findings and caveats of the study: Only 5 or 6 people who got AZD1222 tested seropositive at baseline.

Specimen: peripheral blood, collected 28 days after the second AZD1222 dose. The receptor was derived from an adult who received the AZD1222 COVID-19 vaccine.

For the CDR3, the DNA is TGTGCCACCAGCACCCGGGACGGACTCTCCTACGAGCAGTACTTC. It specifies CATSTRDGLSYEQYF. The chain is built from TRBV15 and TRBJ2-7, with D perhaps given as TRBD1 or TRBD2 (5 bases each). Trimming took off 4 bases at V and 0 bases at J, with 13 bases between the two ends. Germline-derived CDR1 and CDR2 are LNHNV and YYDKDF (reference sequence). CDR3 length: 15 residues.